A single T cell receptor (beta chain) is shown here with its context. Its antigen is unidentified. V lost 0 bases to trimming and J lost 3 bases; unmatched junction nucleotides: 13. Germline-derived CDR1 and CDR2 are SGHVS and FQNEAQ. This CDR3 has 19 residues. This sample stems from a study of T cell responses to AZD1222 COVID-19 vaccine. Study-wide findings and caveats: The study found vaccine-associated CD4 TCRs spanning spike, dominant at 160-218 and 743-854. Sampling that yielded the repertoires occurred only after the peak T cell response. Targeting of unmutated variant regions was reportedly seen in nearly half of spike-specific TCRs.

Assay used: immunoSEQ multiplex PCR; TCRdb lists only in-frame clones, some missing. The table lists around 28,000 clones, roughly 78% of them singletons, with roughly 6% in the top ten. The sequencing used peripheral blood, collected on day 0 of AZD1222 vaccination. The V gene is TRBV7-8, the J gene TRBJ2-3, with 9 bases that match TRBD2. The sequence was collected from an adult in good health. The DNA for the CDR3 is TGTGCCAGCAGCTTAGCGCGGGGCGGGGGGGCCATTACGACAGATACGCAGTATTTT. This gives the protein CASSLARGGGAITTDTQYF.